A single sample is the source of the 11 T cell receptor beta chains below, sequenced in a study of blood T cell repertoires in COVID-19. Assay: immunoSEQ multiplex PCR; the TCRdb copy retains only in-frame clones and omits some. Counted here are about 75,000 clones, 85% to 90% occurring once; the ten biggest clones make up over 2.5%. The sequenced sample consisted of peripheral blood. Receptors originate from a human donor in a cohort sampled during active COVID-19.

This rearrangement joins TRBV15 to TRBJ1-5; no clear D. The V gene lost 0 bases and the J gene lost 4 bases, with 7 bases spanning the gap. The CDR3 runs to 14 residues. The germline V gene has CDR1 LNHNV and CDR2 YYDKDF (reference sequence). CDR3 in DNA: TGTGCCACCAGCAGAGAGCGGATTAATCAGCCCCAGCATTTT. This encodes CATSRERINQPQHF.

The CDR3 nucleotides are TGTGCCAGCAGCTTATACCCTACTTCCTATAATTCACCCCTCCACTTT. Translated, it gives CASSLYPTSYNSPLHF. J is TRBJ1-6 and V is TRBV7-8, with D hard to call. V gave up 2 bases and J gave up 1 base, with 9 bases separating them. Germline V gene lookup returns CDR1 SGHVS and CDR2 FQNEAQ. The CDR3 length is 16 residues.

The gene calls are TRBV5-4 and TRBJ2-3; the D gene is possibly TRBD2 (6 bases). The CDR3 sequence is 15 residues long. Deletions cut 0 bases from V and 7 bases from J, with 15 bases between. Germline CDR1 SGHNT, CDR2 YYREEE (reference sequence). CDR3 amino acids: CASSLAREFPNTQYF. CDR3 nucleotides: TGTGCCAGCAGCTTGGCCCGGGAGTTTCCTAATACGCAGTATTTT.

This chain connects TRBV3-1 (or the pseudogene TRBV3-2) to TRBJ2-7; 10 nucleotides align to TRBD1. With V trimmed by 4 bases and J by 2 bases, 5 bases remained unmatched. Germline CDR1 is LGHDT and CDR2 is YNNKEL (reference sequence). CDR3 length: 15 residues. This CDR3 reads CASSRGTGEPYEQYF. As DNA, the CDR3 is TGTGCCAGCAGCCGCGGGACAGGGGAGCCCTACGAGCAGTACTTC.

V is TRBV4-1 and J is TRBJ2-2; TRBD1 matches at 7 bases. Germline CDR1 MGHRA, CDR2 YSYEKL. V was pared by 3 bases and J by 4 bases, with 8 bases of the junction left unmatched. The CDR3 runs to 16 residues. CDR3 amino acids: CASSQIVTGPTGELFF. The CDR3 nucleotides read TGCGCCAGCAGCCAGATTGTGACAGGGCCCACCGGGGAGCTGTTTTTT.

The chain is built from TRBV18 and TRBJ2-7; TRBD2 matches at 12 bases. The V gene end was trimmed by 2 bases and the J gene end by 7 bases; junction bases not matched to a gene: 9. CDR3 length: 16 amino acids. The germline V gene encodes CDR1 KGHSH and CDR2 LQKENI. DNA for the CDR3: TGTGCCAGCTCACCAGGGACTAGCGGGCACCCTTTGGAGCAGTACTTC. It translates to CASSPGTSGHPLEQYF.

This chain uses TRBV25-1 with TRBJ2-2, with TRBD2 as a possible D gene (5 bases). CDR3 length equals 14 residues. Germline-derived CDR1 and CDR2 are MGHDK and SYGVNS. Trimming cost V 3 bases and J 5 bases, with 10 bases left between them. CDR3 bases: TGTGCCAGCAGTGAGCCCCGGGATACCGGGGAGCTGTTTTTT. Encoded protein: CASSEPRDTGELFF.

This rearrangement joins TRBV3-1 (or the pseudogene TRBV3-2) to TRBJ1-6; TRBD1 matches at 8 bases. CDR1 LGHDT and CDR2 YNNKEL come from the germline V gene (reference sequence). V lost 2 bases, J lost 6 bases, and 12 bases stayed unmatched. The CDR3 has 18 residues. As DNA, the CDR3 is TGTGCCAGCAGCCAAACTAGAGGGACAGGACCTCCTAATTCACCCCTCCACTTT. This encodes CASSQTRGTGPPNSPLHF.

V and J are TRBV6-6 and TRBJ2-7; D gene uncertain. V gave up 4 bases and J gave up 3 bases, with 7 bases separating them. The germline gives CDR1 MNHNY, CDR2 SVGAGI (reference sequence). The CDR3 runs 12 residues. This chain's CDR3 is CASSSRSYEQYF. In nucleotides, the CDR3 is TGTGCCAGCAGTTCCCGCAGCTACGAGCAGTACTTC.

The chain employs TRBV4-3 and TRBJ1-2; possibly TRBD1 for D (5 bases). The CDR3 has 16 residues. Germline V lookup: CDR1 LGHNA, CDR2 YSLEER. The V end was cut by 2 bases, the J end by 8 bases, with 21 bases between. CDR3 DNA: TGCGCCAGCAGCCAACGCCGGGACTTAAGGAAGGGCGGCTACACCTTC. Translating it yields CASSQRRDLRKGGYTF.

This chain uses TRBV2 with TRBJ2-2; 10 positions agree with TRBD2. This CDR3 contains 17 residues. V lost 1 base, J lost 7 bases, and 9 bases stayed unmatched. Per germline, CDR1 SNHLY and CDR2 FYNNEI. The CDR3 coding sequence is TGTGCCAGCAGTGAAGGGAGCGGGAGGGCCAGGCTCGGGGAGCTGTTTTTT. It translates to CASSEGSGRARLGELFF.